This T cell receptor (beta chain) originates from a study of blood T cell repertoires in COVID-19. Study details: Nucleic acid was either cDNA or gDNA, and it came from T cells, B-cell-depleted T cells, or PBMCs.

The CDR3 length is 15 residues. V dropped 3 bases and J dropped 12 bases, with 21 bases sitting between them. The germline V gene encodes CDR1 MGHRA and CDR2 YSYEKL. Authors' methods: The authors estimated nucleated cell counts from reference gene primer amplification. Repertoires were generated with immunoSEQ multiplex PCR, while TCRdb's copy carries only in-frame clones and drops some. Clone size and the V and J calls come from that table; the DNA yielded D and trimming. The data contain some 260,000 clones, 85% to 90% of them singletons. The source material was peripheral blood. This TCR was sampled from a man aged 80 or over with acute or convalescent COVID-19. V gene TRBV4-1 combines with J gene TRBJ2-1; no clear D gene. The CDR3 region has the DNA TGCGCCAGCAGCCAGTACTCCCCTGGGCTTAGTTGGCAGTTCTTC. The encoded protein is CASSQYSPGLSWQFF.